The next 32 T cell receptor beta chains were all read from a single sample in a study of somatic mutations in cytotoxic T cells in rheumatoid arthritis. Only in-frame clones appear in the TCRdb table, and some are missing; sequencing was by immunoSEQ multiplex PCR. The sample has around 29,000 clones; roughly 80% are singletons. The sample comprised CD8+ T cells sorted from blood. The receptors come from an adult with rheumatoid arthritis.

The chain couples TRBV10-3 to TRBJ2-7; 9 nucleotides align to TRBD2. Germline CDR1 reads ENHRY; CDR2 reads SYGVKD. V dropped 10 bases and J dropped 0; count of bases not matched to a gene: 4. The CDR3 is 13 amino acids. CDR3 DNA: TGTGCCACGCAGCGGGAGGACTCCTACGAGCAGTACTTC. It encodes CATQREDSYEQYF.

V gene TRBV5-1 combines with J gene TRBJ2-7; TRBD1 or TRBD2 may be the D gene (6 bases each). Trimming took 4 bases from V and 7 from J, leaving 15 bases between them. The CDR3 spans 13 residues. Germline values: CDR1 SGHRS, CDR2 YFSETQ. Written as DNA, the CDR3 is TGCGCCAGCAGCGCCCGGGGGCCCGGAGAGCAGTACTTC. Amino acid sequence: CASSARGPGEQYF.

The chain carries TRBV29-1 and TRBJ2-4; 9 bases align to TRBD2. V lost 1 base, J lost 8 bases, and 12 bases stayed unmatched. The germline V gene encodes CDR1 SQVTM and CDR2 ANQGSEA. This CDR3 is built from 16 residues. Here the CDR3 DNA reads TGCAGCGTTGAAGCTGCAAGCGGGGGGTCTCCGTACATTCAGTACTTC. Encoded protein: CSVEAASGGSPYIQYF.

CDR3 sequence reads: CASRTGGTQYF. The CDR3 nucleotides are TGTGCCAGCAGGACCGGGGGGACCCAGTACTTC. The V call is TRBV27, the J call TRBJ2-5, with D possibly TRBD2 on 6 matching bases. The germline CDR1 and CDR2 sequences are MNHEY and SMNVEV (reference sequence). CDR3 length: 11 residues. V shed 6 bases and J shed 7 bases, with 9 bases lying between them.

This sequence joins TRBV2 and TRBJ2-4; D is uncertain. CDR1 and CDR2 from the germline V gene are SNHLY and FYNNEI. The CDR3 is 14 residues long. V was cut by 3 bases and J by 1 base, with 7 bases left in between. This chain's CDR3 is CASSEGRAKNIQYF. As DNA, the CDR3 is TGTGCCAGCAGTGAGGGCAGGGCCAAAAACATTCAGTACTTC.

The chain joins TRBV10-3 to TRBJ1-3; D is ambiguous. The CDR3 is made up of 12 amino acids. V lost 9 bases and J 2 bases, leaving 8 bases between the germline ends. In germline, CDR1 is ENHRY, CDR2 SYGVKD. The CDR3 DNA sequence: TGTGCCATAAGGGTTGCTGGAAACACCATATATTTT. This gives the protein CAIRVAGNTIYF.

The chain carries TRBV27 and TRBJ1-5; D call uncertain. The CDR3 length is 13 residues. In germline, CDR1 is MNHEY, CDR2 SMNVEV (reference sequence). Between the trimmed V and J ends, which lost 3 bases and 4 bases, there was a span of 7 bases. In DNA form, the CDR3 reads TGTGCCAGCAGTTTTAGCCCGAATCAGCCCCAGCATTTT. Its protein is CASSFSPNQPQHF.

The chain has TRBV6-5 and TRBJ2-5; D remains unclear. The germline V gene encodes CDR1 MNHEY and CDR2 SVGAGI. The CDR3 runs to 13 residues. V was clipped by 0 bases and J by 7 bases, with 9 bases between them. The CDR3 region has the DNA TGTGCCAGCAGTTACTCCCACCTTGGGACCCAGTACTTC. Protein: CASSYSHLGTQYF.

The chain uses TRBV2 and TRBJ2-7; 7 bases match TRBD1. CDR1 is SNHLY and CDR2 is FYNNEI in the germline V gene. The CDR3 contains 13 residues. Germline trimming cut 5 bases from V and 7 bases from J; bases unmatched to any gene: 8. This chain's CDR3 is CASSWAQGPEQYF. The CDR3 nucleotides read TGTGCCAGCAGTTGGGCACAGGGGCCAGAGCAGTACTTC.

This clone came up a few times. The rearrangement joins TRBV7-9 to TRBJ2-7; D is uncertain. CDR3 length: 13 residues. Trimming stripped 0 bases from V and 4 bases from J, with 7 bases between. From germline, CDR1 is SEHNR and CDR2 FQNEAQ (reference sequence). This chain's CDR3 is CASSLALGYEQYF. In nucleotides, the CDR3 is TGTGCCAGCAGCTTAGCATTAGGGTACGAGCAGTACTTC.

The chain has TRBV6-5 and TRBJ1-1; D remains unclear. Germline V CDR1 and CDR2: MNHEY, SVGAGI. Trimming removed 6 bases at V and 1 base at J, with 15 bases between. CDR3 length: 15 residues. CDR3 in amino acids: CASSFALGRNTEAFF. The CDR3 nucleotides read TGTGCCAGCAGCTTTGCCCTGGGGAGGAACACTGAAGCTTTCTTT.

This clone is a singleton in its sample. Other DNA sequences in this specimen translate into the identical CDR3. The CDR3 is CASSLGTSGEQFF. For the CDR3, the DNA is TGTGCCAGCAGTTTAGGGACTAGCGGGGAGCAGTTCTTC. V usage is TRBV28 and J usage is TRBJ2-1; TRBD2 matches 12 bases. The germline CDR1 and CDR2 sequences are MDHEN and SYDVKM. This CDR3 has 13 amino acids. Trimming cost V 2 bases and J 10 bases; bases outside gene matches: 0.

The genes are TRBV4-3 and TRBJ2-7; either TRBD1 or TRBD2 may supply D (5 bases each). CDR3 size: 13 residues. The germline V gene has CDR1 LGHNA and CDR2 YSLEER. Between the trimmed V and J ends, which lost 2 bases and 7 bases, there was a span of 12 bases. The DNA for the CDR3 is TGCGCCAGCAGCCAAAGGACGGGGCGGGAGCAGTACTTC. Its translation is CASSQRTGREQYF.

The chain couples TRBV9 to TRBJ2-2, with 9 bases aligning to TRBD2. After removal of 0 bases from V and 3 bases from J, the junction contained 3 bases not matched to a gene. Germline CDR1 reads SGDLS; CDR2 reads YYNGEE. The CDR3 spans 16 residues. DNA for the CDR3: TGTGCCAGCAGCGTAGAGAAGCGGGGGGACACCGGGGAGCTGTTTTTT. Translated, it gives CASSVEKRGDTGELFF.

This clone was seen a single time. The chain combines TRBV6-6 with TRBJ1-1; D is undetermined. CDR3 size: 14 residues. Germline V gene lookup returns CDR1 MNHNY and CDR2 SVGAGI (reference sequence). V was pared by 2 bases and J by 1 base, with 8 bases between. The CDR3, as DNA: TGTGCCAGCAGTTACAAAAGGGAGAACACTGAAGCTTTCTTT. Amino acids: CASSYKRENTEAFF.

The rearrangement uses TRBV6-1 and TRBJ1-2; D remains unclear. CDR1 is MNHNS, CDR2 SASEGT, per germline. Trimming took 0 bases from V and 3 from J, leaving 11 bases between them. The CDR3 has 15 amino acids. The CDR3 DNA sequence: TGTGCCAGCAGTGAAGCAGCAGGAAATCACTATGGCTACACCTTC. This gives the protein CASSEAAGNHYGYTF.

The V call is TRBV7-2, the J call TRBJ2-7, with 8 bases aligning to TRBD2. CDR3 length equals 14 residues. V dropped 1 base and J dropped 5; count of bases not matched to a gene: 4. Germline CDR1 is SGHTA and CDR2 is FQGNSA. The CDR3, as DNA: TGTGCCAGCAGCTTAGTTTGGCGGGAGGACGAGCAGTACTTC. Residues: CASSLVWREDEQYF.

The CDR3 sequence is CASSQIRPGELFF. Here the CDR3 DNA reads TGCGCCAGCAGCCAAATTAGGCCCGGGGAGCTGTTTTTT. The chain combines TRBV4-1 with TRBJ2-2, with D unclear. Germline lookup yields CDR1 MGHRA and CDR2 YSYEKL. The germline V and J ends were trimmed by 2 bases and 6 bases, with 7 bases remaining between them. This CDR3 is 13 amino acids long.

V and J are TRBV5-6 and TRBJ2-2; no firm D call. This CDR3 region has 15 residues. Germline CDR1 reads SGHDT; CDR2 reads YYEEEE. V was trimmed by 2 bases and J by 3 bases, leaving 11 bases between them. This CDR3 reads CASSFSHSDTGELFF. The DNA for the CDR3 is TGTGCCAGCAGCTTTAGTCATTCTGACACCGGGGAGCTGTTTTTT.

The V call is TRBV4-3, the J call TRBJ2-7; 7 bases agree with TRBD1. CDR1 is LGHNA and CDR2 is YSLEER in the germline V gene. The CDR3 is 15 amino acids. The V segment lost 1 base and the J segment 2 bases; nucleotides outside the gene matches: 5. The CDR3 DNA sequence: TGCGCCAGCAGCCAAGTTCTGGACAGGCCCTACGAGCAGTACTTC. It encodes CASSQVLDRPYEQYF.

V and J are TRBV29-1 and TRBJ2-7, with 8 bases that match TRBD1. V shed 6 bases and J 2 bases; nucleotides not matched to a gene: 3. CDR1 is SQVTM and CDR2 is ANQGSEA in the germline V gene. The CDR3 is made up of 12 amino acids. The CDR3 here is CSVTGATYEQYF. Written as DNA, the CDR3 is TGCAGCGTGACAGGGGCTACCTACGAGCAGTACTTC.

The chain is built from TRBV5-1 and TRBJ2-7; 8 nucleotides match TRBD1. Germline CDR1 SGHRS, CDR2 YFSETQ. V shed 0 bases, J shed 2 bases, and the junction held 7 bases outside the gene matches. This CDR3 comprises 16 residues. CDR3 in amino acids: CASSLEGQASAYEQYF. CDR3 DNA sequence: TGCGCCAGCAGCTTGGAGGGACAGGCTTCGGCCTACGAGCAGTACTTC.

The V gene is TRBV6-1, the J gene TRBJ2-1; D perhaps matches TRBD2 (5 bases). Per the germline V gene, CDR1 is MNHNS and CDR2 is SASEGT. V lost 4 bases, J lost 0 bases, and 13 bases lay in between. The CDR3 is made up of 16 amino acids. Written as DNA, the CDR3 is TGTGCCAGCAGTGCCCCCTCGGGGTACTCCTACAATGAGCAGTTCTTC. It codes for CASSAPSGYSYNEQFF.

V gene TRBV5-1 combines with J gene TRBJ2-2; D not resolved. The CDR3 spans 14 residues. Trimming shortened V by 5 bases and J by 2 bases, and 10 bases separated the two germline ends. CDR1 and CDR2 (germline): SGHRS, YFSETQ. CDR3 in DNA: TGCGCCAGCAGGCCCGAAAGAAACACCGGGGAGCTGTTTTTT. It translates to CASRPERNTGELFF. The full variable domain, rest sourced from reference TRBV5-1 and TRBJ2-2, is KAGVTQTPRYLIKTRGQQVTLSCSPISGHRSVSWYQQTPGQGLQFLFEYFSETQRNKGNFPGRFSGRQFSNSRSEMNVSTLELGDSALYLCASRPERNTGELFFGEGSRLTVL.

This chain uses TRBV18 with TRBJ2-3, with TRBD2 identical over 11 bases. The V segment lost 6 bases and the J segment 3 bases; nucleotides outside the gene matches: 11. Germline CDR1 reads KGHSH; CDR2 reads LQKENI. There are 17 residues in the CDR3. CDR3: CASSPISLAGETDTQYF. The CDR3 nucleotides read TGTGCCAGCTCGCCTATTTCACTAGCGGGAGAGACAGATACGCAGTATTTT.

This chain's CDR3 is CASSQLAESYNEQFF. CDR3 DNA: TGTGCCAGCAGTCAACTAGCGGAGTCCTACAATGAGCAGTTCTTC. The rearrangement joins TRBV4-2 to TRBJ2-1, with TRBD2 identical over 8 bases. This CDR3 is built from 15 residues. The V and J ends lost 6 bases and 1 base, in that order; junction bases with no gene match: 5. Germline V gives CDR1 LGHNA, CDR2 YNFKEQ.

CDR3: CASSPRPSYGYTF. The CDR3 nucleotides read TGTGCCAGCAGTCCCCGCCCCTCTTATGGCTACACCTTC. The chain couples TRBV6-5 to TRBJ1-2; D gene ambiguous. Looked up from germline, CDR1 is MNHEY and CDR2 is SVGAGI. The CDR3 is made up of 13 amino acids. The germline V and J ends were trimmed by 5 bases and 5 bases, with 12 bases remaining between them.

The chain has TRBV6-6 and TRBJ2-5; D is unresolved. The CDR3 has 12 amino acids. Germline assignment: CDR1 MNHNY and CDR2 SVGAGI (reference sequence). V lost 5 bases and J 3 bases, leaving 7 bases between the germline ends. CDR3 sequence (DNA): TGTGCCAGCAGTCGACGAGAAGAGACCCAGTACTTC. This codes for CASSRREETQYF.

J is TRBJ2-2 and V is TRBV29-1, with 7 bases fitting TRBD1. CDR1 and CDR2 (germline): SQVTM, ANQGSEA. V lost 4 bases and J lost 7; bases outside the gene matches: 6. This CDR3 region has 13 residues. The CDR3 loop reads CSVAVSGGGELFF. The CDR3 DNA follows: TGCAGCGTTGCGGTCTCAGGGGGCGGGGAGCTGTTTTTT.

The rearrangement uses TRBV30 and TRBJ2-7; the D is unclear. The length of the CDR3 is 14 residues. Germline V gives CDR1 GTSNPN, CDR2 SVGIG (reference sequence). V dropped 1 base and J dropped 5 bases, with 15 bases sitting between them. The CDR3 reads CAWSGVEKYNEQYF. DNA for the CDR3: TGTGCCTGGAGTGGGGTTGAAAAGTATAACGAGCAGTACTTC. Full variable domain (remainder filled in from reference TRBV30 and TRBJ2-7): SQTIHQWPATLVQPVGSPLSLECTVEGTSNPNLYWYRQAAGRGLQLLFYSVGIGQISSEVPQNLSASRPQDRQFILSSKKLLLSDSGFYLCAWSGVEKYNEQYFGPGTRLTVT.

The CDR3 spells CASRPGLAGQETQYF. In DNA, the CDR3 is TGTGCCAGCAGGCCGGGACTAGCGGGGCAAGAGACCCAGTACTTC. The chain carries TRBV7-2 and TRBJ2-5; 13 positions match TRBD2. The V gene's germline CDR1 is SGHTA and CDR2 FQGNSA. The length of the CDR3 is 15 residues. The trim removed 6 bases at V and 2 bases at J, leaving 3 bases unmatched.

The chain uses TRBV10-1 and TRBJ2-2; either TRBD1 or TRBD2 may supply D (5 bases each). Trimming took off 10 bases at V and 7 bases at J, with 19 bases between the two ends. Per the germline V gene, CDR1 is WNHNN and CDR2 is SYGVQD (reference sequence). This CDR3 has 14 amino acids. CDR3 region: CATEVRGKNGELFF. CDR3 in DNA: TGCGCCACCGAAGTGAGGGGCAAGAACGGGGAGCTGTTTTTT.